Described below is a single TCR beta chain sequence and its context. Repertoires were generated with immunoSEQ multiplex PCR, while TCRdb's copy carries only in-frame clones and drops some. Of 400,000 to 550,000 clones listed, roughly 89% are singletons. The sample belongs to a study of blood T cell repertoires in COVID-19. On the study more broadly: Sites across the United States, Italy and Spain contributed samples from acute and convalescent COVID-19. Sample material is recorded as cDNA or gDNA derived from T cells, B-cell-depleted T cells, or PBMCs.

Germline trimming cut 5 bases from V and 10 bases from J; bases unmatched to any gene: 9. In germline, CDR1 is GTSNPN, CDR2 SVGIG (reference sequence). The CDR3 is made up of 14 amino acids. The gene calls are TRBV30 and TRBJ1-6; 9 bases line up with TRBD1. Sequenced sample: peripheral blood. The TCR was taken from a woman aged 25 to 45 with acute or convalescent COVID-19. Here the CDR3 reads CAWRTGTGRSPLHF. CDR3 in DNA: TGTGCCTGGCGGACCGGGACAGGGCGGTCACCCCTCCACTTT.